This section outlines one T cell receptor (beta chain) sequence together with its context. One end of the junction fails to match germline, which may point to a read error. Two-round multiplex PCR, the amplification method, yielded TCR beta CDR3 from genomic DNA. Primers (each specific to one TRBV or TRBJ gene) were used in first-round PCR. Each CDR3 protein gets one entry after TCRdb re-called the multiplex PCR reads with MiXCR. This sample carries some 30,000 distinct CDR3 sequences, under 60% of them seen once, and the ten largest clones take 16%. Germline-derived CDR1 and CDR2 are MNHEY and SVGEGT. CDR3 length: 14 amino acids. The entry originates in a study of prognosis after radiotherapy for stage I lung cancer.

The clonotype was recovered from a donor aged 50 or older with non-small cell lung cancer. Source: PBMCs, taken before or after stereotactic body radiation therapy (not recorded which). The V and J genes are TRBV6-2 or TRBV6-3 and TRBJ2-7, with TRBD2 as a possible D gene (6 bases). In DNA, the CDR3 is TGTTCCAGCAATTTATGGACGGGGGCCTACGAGCAGTACTTC. Its translation: CSSNLWTGAYEQYF.